This TCR beta chain was sequenced during a study of T cell repertoires in cytomegalovirus infection. In the study overall: As its CMV epitopes, the study selected recently identified HLA-C-restricted and well-studied HLA-B-restricted targets. Public TCR beta signatures provided an indication of both CMV infection and a matching HLA type. Study findings and constraints: What dominated the ex vivo response were HLA-C-restricted CMV-specific TCR beta clonotypes. Using cumulative public TCR beta family frequency, the authors identified those who carried CMV together with the relevant HLA.

One entry per CDR3 protein, called by TCRdb with MiXCR from the reads. Of approximately 910,000 distinct CDR3 sequences listed, about 33% were seen once; the top ten hold 13%. Regarding this clonotype: The target antigen is unknown.

Per germline, CDR1 SGHTA and CDR2 FQGTGA. V dropped 5 bases and J dropped 6; count of bases not matched to a gene: 2. The CDR3 consists of 13 residues. This sequence joins TRBV7-3 and TRBJ2-2; 8 bases line up with TRBD2. The receptor's source is a human donor in good health (CMV status not recorded). Some clones in this sample may be carry-over from other donors' samples. This specimen was cultured CD8+ T cells from PBMCs, taken from culture after CMV antigen stimulation. CDR3 DNA sequence: TGTGCCAGCAGCCCAGCGGGGGCCGGGGAGCTGTTTTTT. The encoded protein is CASSPAGAGELFF.